The entry below describes one TCR beta chain. Study members were between about 18 and 95 years old and lived in approximately 25 US regions. This sample stems from a study of blood T cell repertoires in COVID-19. Study-level information: PBMCs, B-cell-depleted T cells, or T cells were the source of the cDNA or gDNA that made up the material.

Original processing methods: How many nucleated cells were present was estimated from reference gene primer amplification. Method: immunoSEQ multiplex PCR; TCRdb's copy keeps in-frame clones and lacks some. The D gene and trimming were derived from the DNA, and the V and J assignments and clone size from that table. The sample shows some 290,000 clones, approximately 91% of them seen only once. The germline V gene encodes CDR1 SGHDT and CDR2 YYEEEE. The CDR3 is 17 residues long. J gave up 5 bases and V 0 bases, and 9 bases lay outside the gene matches. The chain carries TRBV5-6 and TRBJ2-5; the match to TRBD2 covers 11 bases. Sequencing input: PBMCs or T cells enriched from blood (not recorded which). This TCR was sampled from a middle-aged woman with acute COVID-19. The CDR3, as DNA: TGTGCCAGCAGCTTGGTAACTAGCGGGAGTTTGGAGGAGACCCAGTACTTC. Residues: CASSLVTSGSLEETQYF.